This T cell receptor beta chain was sequenced in a study of regulatory T cells in long-lasting Graves disease. The CDR3 is 14 residues long. CDR1 is MNHEY, CDR2 SVGEGT, per germline. Trimming took 2 bases from V and 0 from J, leaving 8 bases between them. The sample holds many counts of this clonotype. The antigen remains unidentified. Arm-PCR of CDR3 regions and iRepertoire HTBI primers were used to build TCR beta libraries. TCRdb reprocessed the multiplex PCR reads with MiXCR, giving one entry per CDR3 protein. The profile covers 400,000 to 500,000 distinct CDR3 sequences, with approximately 14% appearing a single time and about a sixth taken by the ten largest. Time point defined: newly diagnosed GD, antithyroid drugs for less than 3 months. From PBMCs, RNA was extracted and then used to make the TCR library. Broader study findings: Favored usage of TRBV28, TRBJ1-2 and TRBJ2-5 was recorded in persistent disease.

These data were likewise used in another study, on T cells in Graves' hyperthyroidism and ophthalmopathy. That work adds: The primer set for the first-round RT-PCR of the TCR CDR3 was HTBI.

This chain connects TRBV6-2 or TRBV6-3 to TRBJ2-7, with unresolved D. The sequenced sample was peripheral blood mononuclear cells (PBMCs), obtained at new diagnosis, from a patient treated with antithyroid drugs. The TCR sequence derives from a woman in her forties or fifties with Graves disease. DNA of the CDR3: TGTGCCAGCAGTTACGGCAGGTCCTCCTACGAGCAGTACTTC. It is translated as CASSYGRSSYEQYF.